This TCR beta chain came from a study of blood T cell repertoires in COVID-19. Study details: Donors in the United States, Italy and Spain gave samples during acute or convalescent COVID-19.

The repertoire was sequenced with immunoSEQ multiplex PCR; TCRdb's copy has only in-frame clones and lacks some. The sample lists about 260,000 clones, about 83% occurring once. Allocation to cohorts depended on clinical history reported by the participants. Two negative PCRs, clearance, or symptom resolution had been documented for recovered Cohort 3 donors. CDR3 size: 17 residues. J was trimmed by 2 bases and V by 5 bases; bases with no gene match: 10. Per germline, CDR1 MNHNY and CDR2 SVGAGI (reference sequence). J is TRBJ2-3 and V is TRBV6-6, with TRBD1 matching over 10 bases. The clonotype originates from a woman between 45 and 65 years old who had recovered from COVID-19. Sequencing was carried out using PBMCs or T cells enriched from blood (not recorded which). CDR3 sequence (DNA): TGTGCCAGCAGTCCCTACTTGACAGGGGGCTTCACAGATACGCAGTATTTT. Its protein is CASSPYLTGGFTDTQYF.